Each of the 31 T cell receptor beta chains below was sequenced from the same sample in a study of cytomegalovirus exposure and HLA in healthy donors. PCR used 60 Vbeta primers and 13 Jbeta primers. The assay was immunoSEQ multiplex PCR, and TCRdb's table has in-frame clones only and misses some. The sample holds approximately 190,000 clones, over 70% seen once. Sample: PBMCs. Every receptor here comes from a man aged 35-49 years in good health and CMV-seropositive.

This clone was picked up one time. The V gene is TRBV29-1, the J gene TRBJ1-1; the D is unclear. With 0 bases removed from V and 9 bases from J, the gap between germline ends came to 14 bases. CDR3 length: 13 residues. Germline V gives CDR1 SQVTM, CDR2 ANQGSEA. The CDR3 loop is CSVEDRDAPQAFF. DNA of the CDR3: TGCAGCGTTGAAGATCGGGATGCCCCCCAAGCTTTCTTT.

The chain employs TRBV5-4 and TRBJ2-2; 7 bases are a match to TRBD1. Germline V gene lookup returns CDR1 SGHNT and CDR2 YYREEE (reference sequence). The CDR3 is 17 residues long. J gave up 0 bases and V 4 bases, and 9 bases lay outside the gene matches. In nucleotides, the CDR3 is TGTGCCAGCAGCATAGGGACAGTCCTAACGAACACCGGGGAGCTGTTTTTT. It codes for CASSIGTVLTNTGELFF. The whole variable domain, remainder taken from reference TRBV5-4 and TRBJ2-2, is ETGVTQSPTHLIKTRGQQVTLRCSSQSGHNTVSWYQQALGQGPQFIFQYYREEENGRGNFPPRFSGLQFPNYSSELNVNALELDDSALYLCASSIGTVLTNTGELFFGEGSRLTVL.

This clone was picked up a small number of times. The chain's CDR3 is CASSPNRTSLSNEQFF. The DNA for the CDR3 is TGTGCCAGCAGCCCAAATAGGACTAGCTTAAGCAATGAGCAGTTCTTC. This chain connects TRBV7-9 to TRBJ2-1, with 8 bases aligning to TRBD2. The CDR3 sequence is 16 residues long. CDR1 is SEHNR, CDR2 FQNEAQ, per germline (reference sequence). The V and J ends lost 5 bases and 6 bases, in that order; junction bases with no gene match: 12.

The chain carries TRBV30 and TRBJ2-1; 10 bases fit TRBD2. The germline CDR1 and CDR2 sequences are GTSNPN and SVGIG (reference sequence). The V gene end was trimmed by 6 bases and the J gene end by 6 bases; junction bases not matched to a gene: 5. The CDR3 is 13 amino acids. CDR3 nucleotides: TGTGCCTGTGAGCGGGAGGGTGCCAATGAGCAGTTCTTC. Translating it yields CACEREGANEQFF.

V usage is TRBV5-4 and J usage is TRBJ2-5, with a possible D match to TRBD2 (9 bases). This CDR3 is 14 amino acids long. Trimming removed 4 bases at V and 9 bases at J, with 19 bases between. Germline CDR1 and CDR2: SGHNT and YYREEE (reference sequence). The CDR3 nucleotides read TGTGCCAGCAGCCTCCAGGGGGCGGGGGGGGCCCAGTACTTC. This gives the protein CASSLQGAGGAQYF.

This chain joins TRBV19 and TRBJ2-1, with 8 bases that match TRBD2. V lost 5 bases, J lost 3 bases, and 6 bases stayed unmatched. Germline V CDR1 and CDR2: LNHDA, SQIVND (reference sequence). CDR3 length: 15 residues. The CDR3 region is CASSPAGVRYNEQFF. In nucleotides, the CDR3 is TGTGCCAGTAGTCCAGCGGGAGTCCGCTACAATGAGCAGTTCTTC.

This chain links TRBV9 with TRBJ2-1; the D gene is possibly TRBD1 (5 bases). CDR3 length equals 16 residues. V lost 0 bases and J lost 4, with 14 bases in between. CDR1 is SGDLS and CDR2 is YYNGEE in the germline V gene. CDR3 residues: CASSVEQGLWYNEQFF. The CDR3 DNA follows: TGTGCCAGCAGCGTAGAGCAGGGATTATGGTACAATGAGCAGTTCTTC.

The rearrangement links TRBV18 to TRBJ1-3, with D uncertain. Trimming pared 3 bases from V and 0 bases from J, leaving 9 bases between. Germline V gene sequence: CDR1 KGHSH, CDR2 LQKENI. CDR3 length equals 15 residues. In DNA, the CDR3 is TGTGCCAGCTCACCCCGAAGCAACTCTGGAAACACCATATATTTT. Its protein is CASSPRSNSGNTIYF.

The chain has TRBV21-1 and TRBJ2-7; the table's D call, TRBD2, was not checked against the DNA. TRBV21-1 is a recognized pseudogene. The CDR3 length is 22 residues. CDR3: CASSNQGLAGGGVTVNSYEQYF. In DNA, the CDR3 is TGTGCCAGCAGCAACCAGGGACTAGCGGGAGGAGGGGTAACCGTAAACTCCTACGAGCAGTACTTC.

The chain has TRBV6-1 and TRBJ2-1, with TRBD1 identical over 8 bases. Unmatched junction bases numbered 7, after V lost 2 bases and J lost 13 bases. Per the germline V gene, CDR1 is MNHNS and CDR2 is SASEGT. The CDR3 is 13 residues long. CDR3 loop: CASSEYSGTGQFF. The DNA for the CDR3 is TGTGCCAGCAGTGAATACTCCGGGACAGGACAGTTCTTC.

This chain links TRBV10-3 with TRBJ2-7, with D possibly matching TRBD2 (6 bases). V lost 10 bases and J lost 0, with 16 bases in between. The CDR3 is made up of 14 amino acids. CDR1 and CDR2 from the germline V gene are ENHRY and SYGVKD. The CDR3 sequence: CATLNGTHSYEQYF. The CDR3 region has the DNA TGTGCCACCTTAAACGGGACTCACTCCTACGAGCAGTACTTC.

The chain is built from TRBV7-2 and TRBJ2-7, with D unresolved. The ends were cut back, 2 bases at V and 5 bases at J, with 7 bases in the middle. The CDR3 is made up of 12 amino acids. From germline, CDR1 is SGHTA and CDR2 FQGNSA. This CDR3 reads CASSLSPHEQYF. The CDR3 DNA reads TGTGCCAGCAGCTTAAGCCCCCACGAGCAGTACTTC.

CDR3 region: CSVRQGNQPQHF. The CDR3 DNA follows: TGCAGCGTCCGACAGGGCAATCAGCCCCAGCATTTT. The chain uses TRBV29-1 and TRBJ1-5; a possible D gene is TRBD1 (6 bases). In germline, CDR1 is SQVTM, CDR2 ANQGSEA. The CDR3 totals 12 residues. Trimming removed 6 bases from V and 2 bases from J, with 8 bases in between.

The chain employs TRBV7-2 and TRBJ2-3; no clear D gene. The CDR3 runs to 15 residues. The ends were cut back, 5 bases at V and 0 bases at J, with 12 bases in the middle. Germline CDR1 and CDR2: SGHTA and FQGNSA. In nucleotides, the CDR3 is TGTGCCAGCAGCGCCCGACAAGGTAGCACAGATACGCAGTATTTT. Encoded protein: CASSARQGSTDTQYF.

This clone was observed a few times. V is TRBV7-9 and J is TRBJ1-2, with a tentative D call TRBD1 (6 bases). Trimming took off 3 bases at V and 8 bases at J, with 13 bases between the two ends. The CDR3 has 13 residues. CDR1 SEHNR and CDR2 FQNEAQ come from the germline V gene (reference sequence). The CDR3, as DNA: TGTGCCAGCAGCTTCCCGGACAGTCGGGGCTACACCTTC. Amino acid sequence: CASSFPDSRGYTF.

The V gene is TRBV7-2, the J gene TRBJ1-2; D gene unclear. This CDR3 is built from 14 residues. V shed 0 bases and J shed 3 bases, with 8 bases lying between them. CDR1 is SGHTA, CDR2 FQGNSA, per germline. CDR3 residues: CASSLALADYGYTF. The CDR3 nucleotides read TGTGCCAGCAGCTTAGCGCTGGCAGACTATGGCTACACCTTC.

The J gene is TRBJ2-1, the V gene TRBV27; D might be TRBD1 (6 bases). V was pared by 6 bases and J by 3 bases, with 21 bases between. Germline V CDR1 and CDR2: MNHEY, SMNVEV (reference sequence). CDR3 size: 17 residues. The CDR3 sequence is CASSTHEGTRDYNEQFF. The CDR3, as DNA: TGTGCCAGCAGCACACACGAAGGGACAAGAGACTACAATGAGCAGTTCTTC.

This chain joins TRBV23-1 and TRBJ1-3; no clear D. TRBV23-1 falls under the ORF class, with uncertain function. The CDR3 consists of 15 residues. Trimming pared 3 bases from V and 1 base from J, leaving 10 bases between. Written as DNA, the CDR3 is TGCGCCAGCAGTCACCTTCCCCCGTCTGGAAACACCATATATTTT. This gives the protein CASSHLPPSGNTIYF.

CDR3 in DNA: TGCGCCAGCAGTGAGAGGACAGCAAATAACTATGGCTACACCTTC. It yields the protein CASSERTANNYGYTF. The J gene is TRBJ1-2, the V gene TRBV10-1; D is perhaps TRBD1 (6 bases). Per germline, CDR1 WNHNN and CDR2 SYGVQD (reference sequence). V dropped 2 bases and J dropped 1 base, with 11 bases sitting between them. The CDR3 consists of 15 residues.

The chain combines TRBV14 with TRBJ1-1; a possible D gene is TRBD1 (5 bases). V was trimmed by 4 bases and J by 0 bases, leaving 6 bases between them. The CDR3 consists of 13 residues. Looked up from germline, CDR1 is SGHDN and CDR2 is FVKESK. CDR3 protein: CASSRGVNTEAFF. The CDR3 DNA reads TGTGCCAGCAGCCGGGGGGTGAACACTGAAGCTTTCTTT.

As to this clone: One junction end does not reproduce the germline sequence, and a read error may be involved. The chain joins TRBV7-9 to TRBJ2-7; possibly TRBD1 for D (6 bases). Germline lookup yields CDR1 SEHNR and CDR2 FQNEAQ (reference sequence). The CDR3 has 14 residues. CDR3 DNA: TGTTCCAGCAGCCAGACAGGAGGTGGGAACGAGCAGTACTTC. It specifies CSSSQTGGGNEQYF.

This rearrangement joins TRBV19 to TRBJ1-1; perhaps TRBD1 as D (5 bases). Germline-derived CDR1 and CDR2 are LNHDA and SQIVND (reference sequence). The ends were cut back, 4 bases at V and 1 base at J, with 13 bases in the middle. The CDR3 extends over 15 amino acids. As DNA, the CDR3 is TGTGCCAGTAGTAACACGGGGGTCCCGAACACTGAAGCTTTCTTT. Encoded protein: CASSNTGVPNTEAFF.

In this sample, this clone turned up a few times. CDR3 bases: TGCGCCAGCAGCCCCCTTTGGCGGGGAAGCTACGAGCAGTACTTC. Residues: CASSPLWRGSYEQYF. The V gene is TRBV4-1, the J gene TRBJ2-7, with D maybe TRBD2 (6 bases). The CDR3 totals 15 residues. The V gene's germline CDR1 is MGHRA and CDR2 YSYEKL. V lost 4 bases and J 3 bases, leaving 16 bases between the germline ends.

V and J are TRBV5-6 and TRBJ2-7, with D possibly being TRBD1 (6 bases). The CDR3 has 11 amino acids. Germline assignment: CDR1 SGHDT and CDR2 YYEEEE. Trimming stripped 4 bases from V and 6 bases from J, with 8 bases between. The CDR3 sequence is CASSRTVEQYF. The CDR3, as DNA: TGTGCCAGCAGCCGGACAGTCGAGCAGTACTTC. Drawing the rest from reference TRBV5-6 and TRBJ2-7, the complete variable domain is DAGVTQSPTHLIKTRGQQVTLRCSPKSGHDTVSWYQQALGQGPQFIFQYYEEEERQRGNFPDRFSGHQFPNYSSELNVNALLLGDSALYLCASSRTVEQYFGPGTRLTVT.

The rearrangement links TRBV5-5 to TRBJ2-7; 9 nucleotides line up with TRBD1. The V segment lost 4 bases and the J segment 4 bases; nucleotides outside the gene matches: 6. Germline V gene data show CDR1 as SGHKS and CDR2 as YYEKEE (reference sequence). The CDR3 consists of 14 residues. CDR3 sequence: CASSPGTGNYEQYF. The CDR3 DNA reads TGTGCCAGCAGCCCCGGGACAGGGAATTACGAGCAGTACTTC.

The chain uses TRBV10-3 and TRBJ2-3; tentatively, D is TRBD2 (6 bases). The CDR3 contains 14 residues. V lost 9 bases to trimming and J lost 2 bases, with 15 bases between them. Germline CDR1 ENHRY, CDR2 SYGVKD. CDR3 sequence reads: CAIRPGLNTDTQYF. CDR3 coding DNA: TGTGCCATTCGACCGGGACTTAACACAGATACGCAGTATTTT.

This chain links TRBV6-5 with TRBJ2-7; maybe TRBD1 (5 bases). The CDR3 contains 13 residues. V shed 0 bases and J shed 11 bases, with 14 bases lying between them. The germline gives CDR1 MNHEY, CDR2 SVGAGI. The CDR3 is CASSYSGRAAEYF. The CDR3 DNA is TGTGCCAGCAGTTACTCGGGCAGGGCGGCGGAGTACTTC.

The chain links TRBV5-1 to TRBJ2-3, with 7 bases that match TRBD2. V gave up 0 bases and J gave up 0 bases; unmatched junction bases: 4. The CDR3 consists of 16 residues. Germline V gives CDR1 SGHRS, CDR2 YFSETQ. The CDR3 coding sequence is TGCGCCAGCAGCTTGGGGAGCGGGACGAGCACAGATACGCAGTATTTT. This gives the protein CASSLGSGTSTDTQYF.

V gene TRBV18 combines with J gene TRBJ1-1; TRBD1 aligns across 7 bases. Germline loops: CDR1 KGHSH, CDR2 LQKENI. CDR3 length: 15 residues. V gave up 2 bases and J gave up 3 bases; unmatched junction bases: 6. The CDR3 sequence: CASSPGTVGHTEAFF. The CDR3 bases are TGTGCCAGCTCACCAGGGACAGTAGGCCACACTGAAGCTTTCTTT.

Concerning this clone: The junction departs from germline at one end; a sequencing error may be responsible. This chain uses TRBV6-1 with TRBJ2-5; the D gene is possibly TRBD1 (6 bases). The CDR3 contains 14 residues. In germline, CDR1 is MNHNS, CDR2 SASEGT. CDR3 DNA: TGTGCCAGCAGTGAAGCATGGGGACAAGAGGCCCAGTACTTC. This sequence encodes CASSEAWGQEAQYF.

The gene calls are TRBV5-1 and TRBJ2-3, with TRBD2 matching 11 bases. V was pared by 5 bases and J by 3 bases, with 5 bases of the junction left unmatched. This CDR3 has 15 amino acids. The V gene's germline CDR1 is SGHRS and CDR2 YFSETQ. CDR3 coding DNA: TGCGCCAGCAGGATCACTAGCGGGAGTACAGATACGCAGTATTTT. It yields the protein CASRITSGSTDTQYF.